This paragraph covers one T cell receptor beta chain sequence. The clone's antigen remains unknown. Base qualities are not at hand, and no much larger clone is one base apart. According to the germline V gene (reference sequence), CDR1 reads DFQATT and CDR2 reads SNEGSKA. The CDR3 sequence holds 15 residues, the cysteine and phenylalanine included. The only DNA kept is the CDR3, 45 bases in frame from the first base. Libraries were constructed by PCR. The reads were generated on an Illumina HiSeq 2500. To reduce PCR and sequencing biases, unique molecular identifiers were incorporated into the TCR beta cDNA libraries. Every 1 to 10 million input T cells yielded roughly 500,000 cDNA molecules, meaning each molecule approximated one T cell. The same protocol used for the earlier healthy control dataset was applied to prepare and sequence the patient libraries. Samples belonging to the same batch were prepared together, multiplexed and sequenced on a shared HiSeq lane. For the original study's pipeline: Raw barcoded reads were processed with MIGEC, discarding single-read molecular identifier groups before consensus assembly and CDR3 extraction. VDJtools was used for post-analysis of the clonotype tables, and diversity was normalized by down-sampling every dataset to the size of the smallest sample. Repertoire overlap clustering matched CDR3 amino acid but not nucleotide sequences to correct batch-related cross-sample contamination. TCRdb ran its own pipeline on the public reads, namely fastp trimming at Q25 and MiXCR clone calling, and kept in-frame beta chains. A single entry per CDR3 protein holds the most common genes and DNA from its merged rows. Here the V and J calls rest on TCRdb's processing, not on the authors' analysis. This sample lists about 770,000 distinct CDR3 sequences; under 60% were detected once. The ten largest clones take up around 4.7% of the sample.

This record belongs to a study of post-analysis software for immune sequencing data (dated by TCRdb to about 2015). Notes on the research overall: The recorded disease courses included relapsing-remitting, secondary progressive and progressive-relapsing multiple sclerosis, and some patients had no subtype annotation. The patient repertoires were set against roughly eleven previously published healthy control repertoires from donors whose ages ranged from roughly 6 to 27 years. A subset of samples was prepared in parallel using single-end sample barcoding, then pooled and co-amplified after Illumina adapter ligation.

Study-wide conclusions, independent of this receptor: Direct clustering with F measure showed strong co-clustering of samples prepared in the same batch, prompting a batch-effect correction. Compared with controls, multiple sclerosis patients had significantly lower normalized Chao1 diversity, a finding suggesting substantial peripheral T-cell clonal expansion. The multiple sclerosis patient group was slightly younger than the control group. Four to six TRBV segments, including TRBV5-6, TRBV5-1 and TRBV20-1, were significantly more frequent in patients than controls.

To demonstrate the VDJtools post-analysis software, the study profiled TCR beta repertoires from the peripheral blood of under 15 young patients with multiple sclerosis. Multiple sclerosis patients were children and adolescents aged about 6 to 15 years. The chain uses TRBV20-1 and TRBJ2-4; the D gene assignment is ambiguous. Matching the DNA end better, TRBJ2-7 makes the J call doubtful. This clonotype was obtained from a girl aged 10 to 17 with multiple sclerosis. The sequenced sample was blood. In nucleotides, the sequence is TGCAGTGCTAGAGATTTGCCGAGTGAAAACTACGAGCAGTACTTC. The translation is CSARDLPSENYEQYF.